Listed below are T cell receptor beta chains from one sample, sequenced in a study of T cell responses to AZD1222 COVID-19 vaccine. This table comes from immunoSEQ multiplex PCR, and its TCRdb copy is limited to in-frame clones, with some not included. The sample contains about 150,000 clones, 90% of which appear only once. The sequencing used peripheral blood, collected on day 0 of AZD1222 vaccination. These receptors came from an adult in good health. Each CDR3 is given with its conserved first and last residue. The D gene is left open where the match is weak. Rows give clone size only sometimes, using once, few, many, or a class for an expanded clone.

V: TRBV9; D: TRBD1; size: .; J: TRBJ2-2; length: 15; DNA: TGTGCCAGCAGAGGACAACAGGGGGCCACCGGGGAGCTGTTTTTT; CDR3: CASRGQQGATGELFF
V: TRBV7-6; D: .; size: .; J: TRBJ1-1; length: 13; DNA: TGTGCCAGCAGCCCGCGTCCGGGCACTGAAGCTTTCTTT; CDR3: CASSPRPGTEAFF
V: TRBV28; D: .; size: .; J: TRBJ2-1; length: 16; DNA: TGTGCCAGCAGAAGAACTAGCACCCGCTCCTACAATGAGCAGTTCTTC; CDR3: CASRRTSTRSYNEQFF
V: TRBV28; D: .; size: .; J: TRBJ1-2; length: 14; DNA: TGTGCCAGCAGGCCGGAAAGGGGTGGCTATGGCTACACCTTC; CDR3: CASRPERGGYGYTF
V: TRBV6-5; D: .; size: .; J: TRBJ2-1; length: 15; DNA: TGTGCCAGCAGTTTAACACCGAGCTCCTACAATGAGCAGTTCTTC; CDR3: CASSLTPSSYNEQFF
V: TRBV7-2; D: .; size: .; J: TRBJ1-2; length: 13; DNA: TGTGCCAGCAGCTTACTATTAGGTGGAGGCTACACCTTC; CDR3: CASSLLLGGGYTF
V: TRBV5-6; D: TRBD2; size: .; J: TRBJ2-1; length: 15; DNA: TGTGCCAGCAGCTTCCGGACTAGCGGGATTAATGAGCAGTTCTTC; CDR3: CASSFRTSGINEQFF
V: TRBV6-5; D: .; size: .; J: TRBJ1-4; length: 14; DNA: TGTGCCAGCTCTGGGGTGGTTGGGGTTGAAAAACTGTTTTTT; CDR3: CASSGVVGVEKLFF
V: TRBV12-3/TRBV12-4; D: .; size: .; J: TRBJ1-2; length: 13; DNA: TGTGCCAGCAGTTTAGACGGGAACTATGGCTACACCTTC; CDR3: CASSLDGNYGYTF
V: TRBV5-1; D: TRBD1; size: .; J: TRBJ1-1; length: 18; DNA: TGCGCCAGCAGCTTCGCCGGGACAGGGGGCGGGGCGGGGACTGAAGCTTTCTTT; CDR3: CASSFAGTGGGAGTEAFF
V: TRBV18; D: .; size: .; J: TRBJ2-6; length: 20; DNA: TGTGCCAGTTCATATAGTCGGGAAAGACAGTGGATCTCTGGGGCCAACGTCCTGACTTTC; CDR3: CASSYSRERQWISGANVLTF
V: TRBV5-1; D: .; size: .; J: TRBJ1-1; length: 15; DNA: TGCGCCAGCAGCTTGGGGTTTACGGGGAGCCCTGAAGCTTTCTTT; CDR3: CASSLGFTGSPEAFF
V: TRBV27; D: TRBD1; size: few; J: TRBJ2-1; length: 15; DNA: TGTGCCAGCAGTCCCGGACAGGGGGCTCCTCGGGAGCAGTTCTTC; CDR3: CASSPGQGAPREQFF
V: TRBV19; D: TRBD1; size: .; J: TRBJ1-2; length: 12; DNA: TGTGCCAGTAGCCGGACAGGGGGTGGCTACACCTTC; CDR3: CASSRTGGGYTF
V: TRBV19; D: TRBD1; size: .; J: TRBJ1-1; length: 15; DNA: TGTGCCAGTAGCTCTAAGGGACAGGGGCGTACTGAAGCTTTCTTT; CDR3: CASSSKGQGRTEAFF
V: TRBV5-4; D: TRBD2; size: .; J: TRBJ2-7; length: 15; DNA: TGTGCCAGCAGCGCAGGACTAGCGGGGGTGGACGAGCAGTACTTC; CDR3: CASSAGLAGVDEQYF
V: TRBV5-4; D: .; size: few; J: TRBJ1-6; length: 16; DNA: TGTGCCAGCAGCTTGGCCAAGGTTGGATTTAATTCACCCCTCCACTTT; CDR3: CASSLAKVGFNSPLHF
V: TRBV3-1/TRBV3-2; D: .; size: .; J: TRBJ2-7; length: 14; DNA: TGTGCCAGCAGCCCTGCGCGAGATTTCAACGAGCAGTACTTC; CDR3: CASSPARDFNEQYF
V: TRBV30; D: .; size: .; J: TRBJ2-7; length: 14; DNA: TGTGCCTGGACCACGGGCCTAACGGCCTACGAGCAGTACTTC; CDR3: CAWTTGLTAYEQYF
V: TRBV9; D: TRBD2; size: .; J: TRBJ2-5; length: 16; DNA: TGTGCCAGCAGCGCCGGACTAGCGGGAGTGGGGGAGACCCAGTACTTC; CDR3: CASSAGLAGVGETQYF
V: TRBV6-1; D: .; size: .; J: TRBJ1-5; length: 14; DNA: TGTGCCAGCAGTGAAGCGTCCAGCAATCAGCCCCAGCATTTT; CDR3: CASSEASSNQPQHF
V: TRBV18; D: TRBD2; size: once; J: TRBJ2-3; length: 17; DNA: TGTGCCAGCTCACCCGCGGGGGGGCGTCTTCTCACAGATACGCAGTATTTT; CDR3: CASSPAGGRLLTDTQYF
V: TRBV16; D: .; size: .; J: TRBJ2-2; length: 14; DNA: TGTGCCAGCAGCCAGCGCGGGGACACCGGGGAGCTGTTTTTT; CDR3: CASSQRGDTGELFF
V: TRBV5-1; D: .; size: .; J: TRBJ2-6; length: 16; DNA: TGCGCCAGCAGTAAAGGCCCCACCTCTGGGGCCAACGTCCTGACTTTC; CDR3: CASSKGPTSGANVLTF
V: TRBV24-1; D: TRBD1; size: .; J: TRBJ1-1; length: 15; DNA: TGTGCCACCAGTGATTCCCGACAGGGGAACACTGAAGCTTTCTTT; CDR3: CATSDSRQGNTEAFF
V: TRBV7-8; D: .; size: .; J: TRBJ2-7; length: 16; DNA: TGTGCCAGCAGCTCCCCCTTAAAGTTTTCTTCTTTTGAGCAGTACTTC; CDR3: CASSSPLKFSSFEQYF
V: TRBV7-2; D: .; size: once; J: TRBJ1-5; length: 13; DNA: TGTGCCAGCAGCTTATCCTCTAATCAGCCCCAGCATTTT; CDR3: CASSLSSNQPQHF
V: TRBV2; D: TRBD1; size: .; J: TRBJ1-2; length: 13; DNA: TGTGCCAGCAGAGAGGACAGGGGTAACGGCTACACCTTC; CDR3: CASREDRGNGYTF